This T cell receptor (beta chain) comes out of a study of control samples from healthy donors and cancer patients. V was shortened by 3 bases and J by 4 bases, with 11 bases between the two germline ends. The CDR3 covers 14 residues. The germline gives CDR1 LGHNA, CDR2 YSLEER. Repertoires were generated with immunoSEQ multiplex PCR, while TCRdb's copy carries only in-frame clones and drops some. The table records some 150,000 clones, roughly 94% of them present only once. This chain connects TRBV4-3 to TRBJ2-3; perhaps TRBD1 as D (5 bases). This clonotype was obtained from a man aged 60 to 69 with colorectal cancer. Sample: PBMCs. CDR3 bases: TGCGCCAGCAGCCATGGCACAGGACCAGATACGCAGTATTTT. Amino acid sequence: CASSHGTGPDTQYF.